The 32 T cell receptor beta chains below all came from one sample that was sequenced in a study of T cell responses to AZD1222 COVID-19 vaccine. TCRdb's table, derived via immunoSEQ multiplex PCR, lists solely in-frame clones and lacks some. The sample has 100,000 to 120,000 clones; around nine tenths are singletons. The source was peripheral blood, collected 28 days after the second AZD1222 dose. All receptors derive from an adult who received the AZD1222 COVID-19 vaccine.

The chain uses TRBV5-4 and TRBJ1-2, with TRBD1 identical over 7 bases. V trimming: 4 bases; J trimming: 8 bases; junction bases outside the gene matches: 8. The V gene's germline CDR1 is SGHNT and CDR2 YYREEE (reference sequence). CDR3 length: 13 amino acids. The CDR3 here is CASSRDRAGGYTF. The CDR3, as DNA: TGTGCCAGCAGCCGAGACAGGGCGGGGGGCTACACCTTC.

The chain links TRBV7-2 to TRBJ2-7; D is undetermined. The CDR3 length is 13 residues. The germline V gene has CDR1 SGHTA and CDR2 FQGNSA. V shed 3 bases and J shed 2 bases, with 8 bases lying between them. DNA of the CDR3: TGTGCCAGCAGCTTGGGCAGCCCCTACGAGCAGTACTTC. Residues: CASSLGSPYEQYF. Full variable domain (rest looked up from reference TRBV7-2 and TRBJ2-7): GAGVSQSPSNKVTEKGKDVELRCDPISGHTALYWYRQSLGQGLEFLIYFQGNSAPDKSGLPSDRFSAERTGGSVSTLTIQRTQQEDSAVYLCASSLGSPYEQYFGPGTRLTVT.

The rearrangement links TRBV19 to TRBJ1-6; D is uncertain. Trimming pared 4 bases from V and 4 bases from J, leaving 11 bases between. The CDR3 covers 15 residues. The V gene's germline CDR1 is LNHDA and CDR2 SQIVND (reference sequence). The CDR3 DNA is TGTGCCAGTAGTAAAGCCCTGGGGTATAATTCACCCCTCCACTTT. It yields the protein CASSKALGYNSPLHF.

This sequence joins TRBV4-1 and TRBJ2-3; 8 bases agree with TRBD1. The CDR3 length is 17 residues. Germline assignment: CDR1 MGHRA and CDR2 YSYEKL. V shed 3 bases and J 0 bases; nucleotides not matched to a gene: 8. The CDR3 region is CASSQRTGTPSTDTQYF. The CDR3, as DNA: TGCGCCAGCAGCCAGAGGACAGGGACCCCGAGCACAGATACGCAGTATTTT.

The chain has TRBV3-1 (or the pseudogene TRBV3-2) and TRBJ2-3, with D unresolved. This CDR3 is built from 13 residues. V was pared by 4 bases and J by 1 base, with 6 bases between. The V gene's germline CDR1 is LGHDT and CDR2 YNNKEL (reference sequence). The DNA for the CDR3 is TGTGCCAGCAGCCCCCCCGGCACAGATACGCAGTATTTT. Translating gives CASSPPGTDTQYF.

The V and J genes are TRBV6-6 and TRBJ1-1, with 8 bases that match TRBD1. This CDR3 spans 18 amino acids. The germline gives CDR1 MNHNY, CDR2 SVGAGI (reference sequence). The trim removed 8 bases at V and 1 base at J, leaving 18 bases unmatched. In nucleotides, the CDR3 is TGTGCCAGCTGTCGGGGGCCCAGGGGGCGGGGTGGGAACACTGAAGCTTTCTTT. Translation: CASCRGPRGRGGNTEAFF.

The chain's CDR3 is CASSQGQADGYTF. The CDR3 bases are TGTGCCAGCAGCCAAGGTCAGGCGGACGGCTACACCTTC. The chain combines TRBV3-1 (or the pseudogene TRBV3-2) with TRBJ1-2; D remains unclear. The V gene's germline CDR1 is LGHDT and CDR2 YNNKEL (reference sequence). The CDR3 runs 13 residues. The V and J ends lost 1 base and 8 bases respectively, with 11 bases between them.

This clone was observed a handful of times. The CDR3 spells CASSLQGSTEAFF. In DNA, the CDR3 is TGTGCCAGCAGCTTGCAGGGGTCCACTGAAGCTTTCTTT. The chain joins TRBV5-6 to TRBJ1-1, with TRBD1 as a possible D gene (6 bases). Per the germline V gene, CDR1 is SGHDT and CDR2 is YYEEEE. The V end was cut by 1 base, the J end by 4 bases, with 8 bases between. CDR3 length equals 13 residues.

This chain connects TRBV6-2 or TRBV6-3 to TRBJ2-5, with D maybe TRBD1 (6 bases). The length of the CDR3 is 14 residues. Germline V gene sequence: CDR1 MNHEY, CDR2 SVGEGT. The V end was cut by 0 bases, the J end by 3 bases, with 8 bases between. Written as DNA, the CDR3 is TGTGCCAGCAGTTACTCGAACAGGGAAGAGACCCAGTACTTC. Translation gives CASSYSNREETQYF.

The rearrangement joins TRBV15 to TRBJ2-2; 7 nucleotides agree with TRBD2. Germline assignment: CDR1 LNHNV and CDR2 YYDKDF (reference sequence). The CDR3 consists of 18 residues. The junction had 13 bases not matched to a gene; V was cut back by 0 bases and J by 6 bases. The CDR3 is CATSRDMAGVTVAGELFF. In DNA, the CDR3 is TGTGCCACCAGCAGAGATATGGCGGGGGTTACGGTGGCCGGGGAGCTGTTTTTT.

This clone was detected only once. The V and J genes are TRBV5-4 and TRBJ2-2; D possibly uses TRBD1 or TRBD2 (6 bases each). V was shortened by 1 base and J by 5 bases, with 21 bases between the two germline ends. This CDR3 has 18 amino acids. The germline V gene encodes CDR1 SGHNT and CDR2 YYREEE (reference sequence). CDR3 bases: TGTGCCAGCAGCTTGTGGGCTTGGAGGGGGGCGCGGACCGGGGAGCTGTTTTTT. It specifies CASSLWAWRGARTGELFF.

The chain recombines TRBV6-5 with TRBJ1-2, with D uncertain. Trimming left V 5 bases short and J 4 bases short, with 11 bases between. The V gene's germline CDR1 is MNHEY and CDR2 SVGAGI. This CDR3 is built from 13 residues. The CDR3 DNA reads TGTGCCAGCAGTCTGGACGGAACCTATGGCTACACCTTC. Protein product: CASSLDGTYGYTF.

CDR3 in amino acids: CASSPVKRGRFAEQYF. Here the CDR3 DNA reads TGTGCCAGCAGTCCCGTTAAGCGGGGGAGGTTTGCCGAGCAGTACTTC. The chain recombines TRBV27 with TRBJ2-7, with 8 nucleotides matching TRBD2. Germline CDR1 is MNHEY and CDR2 is SMNVEV (reference sequence). V lost 5 bases, J lost 6 bases, and 15 bases stayed unmatched. The CDR3 totals 16 residues.

V usage is TRBV6-2 or TRBV6-3 and J usage is TRBJ2-1; 10 positions match TRBD2. V gave up 4 bases and J gave up 7 bases; unmatched junction bases: 7. This CDR3 has 15 residues. Germline values: CDR1 MNHEY, CDR2 SVGEGT. The CDR3 here is CASSSRLAGVNEQFF. CDR3 bases: TGTGCCAGCAGTTCCCGACTAGCGGGCGTAAATGAGCAGTTCTTC.

This sequence joins TRBV9 and TRBJ1-6, with D unresolved. The germline V gene has CDR1 SGDLS and CDR2 YYNGEE. With 4 bases removed from V and 7 bases from J, the gap between germline ends came to 15 bases. The CDR3 contains 15 residues. This CDR3 is CASSTSRVGNSPLHF. The CDR3 region has the DNA TGTGCCAGCAGCACTAGTAGGGTGGGGAATTCACCCCTCCACTTT.

This clone has a handful of counts. The chain employs TRBV6-4 and TRBJ2-2; a possible D gene is TRBD2 (5 bases). In germline, CDR1 is MRHNA, CDR2 SNTAGT. CDR3 length: 13 residues. V lost 6 bases to trimming and J lost 6 bases, with 11 bases between them. The CDR3 reads CASSRDWAGELFF. The CDR3 bases are TGTGCCAGCAGCCGGGATTGGGCCGGGGAGCTGTTTTTT.

V is TRBV6-6 and J is TRBJ1-5; the D gene is possibly TRBD1 (6 bases). CDR1 MNHNY and CDR2 SVGAGI come from the germline V gene (reference sequence). The CDR3 sequence is 14 residues long. Trimming removed 8 bases from V and 1 base from J, with 12 bases in between. The CDR3 region is CASGGGGSNQPQHF. In DNA form, the CDR3 reads TGTGCCAGCGGAGGGGGGGGCAGCAATCAGCCCCAGCATTTT.

CDR3 bases: TGTGCCAGCAGCCGGCCCCCCGGGACAGGGGTCTACGAGCAGTACTTC. This sequence encodes CASSRPPGTGVYEQYF. J is TRBJ2-7 and V is TRBV28; 10 nucleotides line up with TRBD1. Germline loops: CDR1 MDHEN, CDR2 SYDVKM. J lost 3 bases, V lost 6 bases, and 11 bases had no gene match. The CDR3 contains 16 residues.

V and J are TRBV10-3 and TRBJ1-6; no firm D call. Per germline, CDR1 ENHRY and CDR2 SYGVKD. V lost 6 bases and J 5 bases, leaving 5 bases between the germline ends. The CDR3 is 12 amino acids. This CDR3 is CAIRPNNSPLHF. CDR3 coding DNA: TGTGCCATCAGGCCGAATAATTCACCCCTCCACTTT.

This clone was counted a single time. The genes are TRBV9 and TRBJ1-2; D is unresolved. V lost 4 bases to trimming and J lost 0 bases, with 10 bases between them. CDR1 is SGDLS, CDR2 YYNGEE, per germline. This CDR3 contains 14 residues. The CDR3 nucleotides read TGTGCCAGCAGCCCACCCGCGGCTAACTATGGCTACACCTTC. It codes for CASSPPAANYGYTF.

V usage is TRBV11-2 and J usage is TRBJ2-5; TRBD2 agrees at 15 bases. V dropped 5 bases and J dropped 4; count of bases not matched to a gene: 5. The CDR3 contains 16 residues. The V gene's germline CDR1 is SGHAT and CDR2 FQNNGV. DNA for the CDR3: TGTGCCAGCAGCCCGGGGACTAGCGGGGGGCCAGAGACCCAGTACTTC. It codes for CASSPGTSGGPETQYF.

The V and J genes are TRBV16 and TRBJ1-4; 8 positions match TRBD1. Trimming took 7 bases from V and 0 from J; bases not matched to a gene: 13. The CDR3 has 18 amino acids. The V gene's germline CDR1 is KGHSY and CDR2 FQNENV. In DNA form, the CDR3 reads TGTGCCAGCAACCCATTATTTGGACAGGGCTCAACTAATGAAAAACTGTTTTTT. It translates to CASNPLFGQGSTNEKLFF.

The chain joins TRBV28 to TRBJ1-5; D might be TRBD1 (6 bases). CDR1 and CDR2 from the germline V gene are MDHEN and SYDVKM. Between the trimmed V and J ends, which lost 6 bases and 5 bases, there was a span of 38 bases. This CDR3 has 22 residues. In DNA form, the CDR3 reads TGTGCCAGCAGCTACATACTGGAACCGGGACAAGGGGCCGAGGCGTCAGATCAGCCCCAGCATTTT. Its translation is CASSYILEPGQGAEASDQPQHF.

V gene TRBV6-6 combines with J gene TRBJ1-3; D not certain. CDR3 length: 14 residues. V shed 6 bases and J shed 1 base, with 10 bases lying between them. The V gene's germline CDR1 is MNHNY and CDR2 SVGAGI (reference sequence). As DNA, the CDR3 is TGTGCCAGCAGCCGTGAGACTTCTGGAAACACCATATATTTT. It specifies CASSRETSGNTIYF.

This clone was observed once. The genes are TRBV6-2 or TRBV6-3 and TRBJ1-5; no definite D call. Germline lookup yields CDR1 MNHEY and CDR2 SVGEGT. Trimming took off 7 bases at V and 1 base at J, with 11 bases between the two ends. The CDR3 has 14 amino acids. The CDR3 bases are TGTGCCAGCACCCCTTCGGACAGCAATCAGCCCCAGCATTTT. This encodes CASTPSDSNQPQHF.

A few counts support this clone. V gene TRBV6-2 or TRBV6-3 combines with J gene TRBJ1-6; D is possibly TRBD1 (5 bases). This CDR3 comprises 15 residues. Trimming stripped 5 bases from V and 7 bases from J, with 15 bases between. Germline lookup yields CDR1 MNHEY and CDR2 SVGEGT. The CDR3 loop reads CASSDSTEGNSPLHF. The CDR3 bases are TGTGCCAGCAGTGACAGTACCGAGGGGAATTCACCCCTCCACTTT.

The rearrangement joins TRBV4-1 to TRBJ2-1; possible D gene TRBD1, 7 bases. V lost 4 bases and J lost 6, with 22 bases in between. Germline lookup yields CDR1 MGHRA and CDR2 YSYEKL. The CDR3 extends over 17 amino acids. CDR3 amino acids: CASSPILGGGGLNEQFF. The CDR3 DNA follows: TGCGCCAGCAGCCCCATATTAGGAGGGGGCGGCCTCAATGAGCAGTTCTTC.

V is TRBV28 and J is TRBJ1-4; 9 bases fit TRBD1. V gave up 10 bases and J gave up 8 bases; unmatched junction bases: 8. This CDR3 is built from 13 residues. The germline CDR1 and CDR2 sequences are MDHEN and SYDVKM. DNA of the CDR3: TGTGCCACCCCGGGACAGGGTCGGGAAAAACTGTTTTTT. It translates to CATPGQGREKLFF.

The rearrangement links TRBV3-1 (or the pseudogene TRBV3-2) to TRBJ2-5, with 8 bases aligning to TRBD2. The ends lost 1 base at V and 2 bases at J; junction bases unmatched: 9. Per the germline V gene, CDR1 is LGHDT and CDR2 is YNNKEL (reference sequence). The CDR3 runs to 17 residues. The CDR3 sequence is CASSQGTGGTLQETQYF. The CDR3 region has the DNA TGTGCCAGCAGCCAAGGTACGGGGGGGACCCTTCAAGAGACCCAGTACTTC.

The rearrangement joins TRBV6-5 to TRBJ2-5; D may be TRBD1 or TRBD2 (6 bases each). Germline CDR1 reads MNHEY; CDR2 reads SVGAGI. The V end was cut by 5 bases, the J end by 3 bases, with 13 bases between. The length of the CDR3 is 14 residues. CDR3 protein: CASSPRGREETQYF. In DNA form, the CDR3 reads TGTGCCAGCAGTCCCCGGGGGCGTGAAGAGACCCAGTACTTC.

V is TRBV5-4 and J is TRBJ1-2; D is possibly TRBD1 (5 bases). The germline V gene has CDR1 SGHNT and CDR2 YYREEE (reference sequence). The V end lost 0 bases, the J end lost 0 bases, and 12 bases lay between the germline ends. The CDR3 has 16 amino acids. This chain's CDR3 is CASSLEGHLTNYGYTF. The CDR3 nucleotides are TGTGCCAGCAGCTTGGAAGGACACCTCACTAACTATGGCTACACCTTC.

The J gene is TRBJ2-2, the V gene TRBV6-5; 7 bases agree with TRBD1. The J segment lost 3 bases and the V segment lost 2 bases, leaving 3 bases of the junction unmatched. Per germline, CDR1 MNHEY and CDR2 SVGAGI. This CDR3 region has 15 residues. The CDR3 reads CASSYRGRDTGELFF. DNA for the CDR3: TGTGCCAGCAGTTACAGGGGGCGGGACACCGGGGAGCTGTTTTTT.